The sequence of this T cell receptor beta chain was determined in a study of T cells after yellow fever vaccination. The germline gives CDR1 MNHEY, CDR2 SVGEGT. Germline trimming cut 4 bases from V and 6 bases from J; bases unmatched to any gene: 9. The CDR3 contains 15 residues. This clonotype has more than one count but fewer than ten. Using its own MiXCR run on the 5' RACE reads, TCRdb lists one record per CDR3 protein. This table holds 340,000 or so distinct CDR3 sequences, 12% found once. This receptor was taken from a man aged 18-30 years who received the YFV17D yellow fever vaccine. Sequences were derived from CD4+ T cells sorted from PBMCs, sampled 15 days after the yellow fever booster vaccination. This rearrangement joins TRBV6-2 or TRBV6-3 to TRBJ2-1, with 7 bases fitting TRBD2. The CDR3 bases are TGTGCCAGCAGTTCCCCAGGACTAGGATTCAATGAGCAGTTCTTC. Encoded protein: CASSSPGLGFNEQFF.